This T cell receptor (beta chain) was obtained from a study of blood T cell repertoires in COVID-19. Measured with immunoSEQ multiplex PCR; TCRdb has only the in-frame clones, and not every one. The table records 400,000 to 450,000 clones, 70% to 90% of them present only once. This clonotype originated in a woman aged 45 to 65 with COVID-19, enrolled during active disease. Input material: peripheral blood.

The CDR3 bases are TGTGCCACCAGTGATTTCGGCTCCTACGGGGAGTACTTC. Its protein is CATSDFGSYGEYF. V usage is TRBV24-1 and J usage is TRBJ2-7; D is perhaps TRBD2 (5 bases). The CDR3 runs to 13 residues. Germline CDR1 reads KGHDR; CDR2 reads SFDVKD. Trimming left V 1 base short and J 11 bases short, with 14 bases between.